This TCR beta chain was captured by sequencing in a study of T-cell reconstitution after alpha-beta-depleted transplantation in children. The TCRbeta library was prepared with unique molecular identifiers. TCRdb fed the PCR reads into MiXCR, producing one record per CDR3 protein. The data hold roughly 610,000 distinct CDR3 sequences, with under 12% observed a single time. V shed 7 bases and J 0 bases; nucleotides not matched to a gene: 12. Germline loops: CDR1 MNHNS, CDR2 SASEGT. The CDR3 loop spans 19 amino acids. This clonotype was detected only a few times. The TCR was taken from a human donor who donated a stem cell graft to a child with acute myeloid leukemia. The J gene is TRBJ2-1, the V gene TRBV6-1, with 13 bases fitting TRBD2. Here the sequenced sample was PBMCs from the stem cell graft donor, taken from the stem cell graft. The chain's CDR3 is CASKTWTSGRGASYNEQFF. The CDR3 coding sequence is TGTGCCAGCAAAACTTGGACTAGCGGGAGAGGGGCCTCCTACAATGAGCAGTTCTTC.